The clone carrying this T cell receptor (beta chain) has a handful of counts. The data belong to a study of cytotoxic CD8 clonotypes in ibrutinib-treated CLL. Germline CDR1 PRHDT, CDR2 FYEKMQ (reference sequence). J lost 1 base, V lost 5 bases, and 8 bases had no gene match. The CDR3 extends over 18 amino acids. The data were produced by immunoSEQ multiplex PCR, yet TCRdb's version contains in-frame clones alone and is incomplete. The table includes fewer than 400,000 clones, roughly 70% detected once. This receptor was taken from a human donor with chronic lymphocytic leukemia. V usage is TRBV13 and J usage is TRBJ2-3; TRBD2 aligns across 14 bases. Sequences were derived from PBMCs, sampled after 36 months of ibrutinib treatment. The CDR3 spells CASSPGGLAGVGTDTQYF. The CDR3 nucleotides are TGTGCCAGCAGCCCGGGGGGACTAGCGGGAGTCGGCACAGATACGCAGTATTTT.